This TCR beta chain was captured in a study of cytomegalovirus exposure and HLA in healthy donors. General study findings and limits: Donors belonging to an Asian-associated ancestry cluster reportedly showed fewer N-insertions in productive TCRs than the roughly 680-donor mean, according to what a later analysis found. Later analysis suggested most CMV-associated TCR beta chains were HLA-restricted.

A note on this clone: The antigen remains undetermined.

As for the donors, each was a healthy bone marrow donor. With 60 Vbeta and 13 Jbeta primers, the PCR was carried out. Data came from immunoSEQ multiplex PCR; TCRdb stores just in-frame clones and leaves some out. This table has about 150,000 clones, about three quarters appearing once. Trimming left V 3 bases short and J 8 bases short, with 13 bases between. The CDR3 runs 13 residues. The germline gives CDR1 MDHEN, CDR2 SYDVKM. The material sequenced was PBMCs. The sequence was obtained from a man younger than 35 in good health and CMV-seronegative. This rearrangement joins TRBV28 to TRBJ1-1; D is uncertain. The CDR3 coding sequence is TGTGCCAGCAGTTTCCCCCCGGGAGGGGAAGCTTTCTTT. This translates into CASSFPPGGEAFF.